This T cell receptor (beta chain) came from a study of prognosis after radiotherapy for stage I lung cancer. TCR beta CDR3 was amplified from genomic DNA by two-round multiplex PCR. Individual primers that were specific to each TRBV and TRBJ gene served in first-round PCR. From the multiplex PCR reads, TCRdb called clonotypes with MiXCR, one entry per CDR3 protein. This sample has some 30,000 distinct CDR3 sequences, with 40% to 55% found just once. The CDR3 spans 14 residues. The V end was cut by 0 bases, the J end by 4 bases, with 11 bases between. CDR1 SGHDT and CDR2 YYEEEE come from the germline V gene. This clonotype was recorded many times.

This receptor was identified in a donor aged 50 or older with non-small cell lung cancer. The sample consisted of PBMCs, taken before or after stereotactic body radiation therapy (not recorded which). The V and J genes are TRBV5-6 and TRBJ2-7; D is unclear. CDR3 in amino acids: CASSLGGNSYEQYF. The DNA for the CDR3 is TGTGCCAGCAGCTTGGGTGGTAACAGTTACGAGCAGTACTTC.